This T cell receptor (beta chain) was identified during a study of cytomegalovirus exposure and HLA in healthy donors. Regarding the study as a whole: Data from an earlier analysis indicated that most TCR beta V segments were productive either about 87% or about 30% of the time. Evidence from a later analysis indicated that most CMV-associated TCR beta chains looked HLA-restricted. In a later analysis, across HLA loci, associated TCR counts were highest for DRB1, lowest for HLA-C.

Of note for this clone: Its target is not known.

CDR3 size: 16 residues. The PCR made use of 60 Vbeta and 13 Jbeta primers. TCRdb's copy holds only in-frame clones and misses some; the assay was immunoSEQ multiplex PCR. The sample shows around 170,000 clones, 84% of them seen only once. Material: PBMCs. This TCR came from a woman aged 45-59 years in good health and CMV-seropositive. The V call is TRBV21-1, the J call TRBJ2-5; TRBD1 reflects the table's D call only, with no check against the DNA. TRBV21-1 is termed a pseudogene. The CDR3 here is CASTSKGTGVRETQYF. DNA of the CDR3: TGTGCCAGCACCTCCAAGGGGACAGGGGTAAGAGAGACCCAGTACTTC.